Below are 17 T cell receptor beta chains sequenced from a single sample in a study of T cell repertoires in cytomegalovirus infection. Their antigens remain unidentified. Using its own MiXCR run on the reads, TCRdb lists one record per CDR3 protein. The sample gives fewer than 950,000 distinct CDR3 sequences, around a third of which show up once; roughly an eighth is in the top ten. Sequences were derived from cultured CD8+ T cells from PBMCs, sampled from culture after CMV antigen stimulation. These receptor sequences come from a human donor in good health (CMV status not recorded). Some clones in this sample may be carry-over from other donors' samples.

This sequence joins TRBV29-1 and TRBJ2-1; D uncertain. CDR1 SQVTM and CDR2 ANQGSEA come from the germline V gene. This CDR3 spans 16 amino acids. Between the trimmed V and J ends, which lost 2 bases and 0 bases, there was a span of 14 bases. The CDR3 sequence is CSVESYTQSSYNEQFF. CDR3 in DNA: TGCAGCGTTGAATCCTATACCCAGAGCTCCTACAATGAGCAGTTCTTC.

J is TRBJ2-3 and V is TRBV28; 9 bases are a match to TRBD2. Trimming removed 8 bases from V and 4 bases from J; junction bases left unmatched: 7. The CDR3 is made up of 14 amino acids. The germline V gene has CDR1 MDHEN and CDR2 SYDVKM. The CDR3 DNA sequence: TGTGCCAGCCTCATGGCGGGGGGGTCAGATACGCAGTATTTT. Its translation is CASLMAGGSDTQYF.

Concerning this clonotype: One end of the junction is discordant with germline, which a read error may explain. This rearrangement joins TRBV28 to TRBJ2-5; D may be TRBD1 or TRBD2 (7 bases each). The CDR3 extends over 17 amino acids. Germline lookup yields CDR1 MDHEN and CDR2 SYDVKM. CDR3 amino acids: CASSLRGRGRQRETRYF. The CDR3, as DNA: TGTGCCAGCAGTTTGAGGGGGCGGGGGCGCCAACGGGAGACCCGGTACTTC.

The V call is TRBV6-1, the J call TRBJ1-2; 7 positions match TRBD1. The V segment lost 2 bases and the J segment 4 bases; nucleotides outside the gene matches: 1. Per the germline V gene, CDR1 is MNHNS and CDR2 is SASEGT. This CDR3 contains 13 residues. The DNA for the CDR3 is TGTGCCAGCAGTGAATCAGGGGGCTATGGCTACACCTTC. This sequence encodes CASSESGGYGYTF.

The V gene is TRBV6-2 or TRBV6-3, the J gene TRBJ2-2; tentatively, D is TRBD2 (5 bases). The CDR3 is made up of 17 amino acids. Germline CDR1 is MNHEY and CDR2 is SVGEGT. V lost 0 bases and J lost 6, with 17 bases in between. For the CDR3, the DNA is TGTGCCAGCAGTTACTCACACCTGATTTGGGAGCCCGGGGAGCTGTTTTTT. Encoded protein: CASSYSHLIWEPGELFF.

The genes are TRBV27 and TRBJ1-5; TRBD1 might be the D (5 bases). CDR1 and CDR2 (germline): MNHEY, SMNVEV (reference sequence). Trimming left V 9 bases short and J 5 bases short, with 14 bases between. The CDR3 extends over 13 amino acids. Written as DNA, the CDR3 is TGTGCCAGTGCCCAGGGTGGAGATCAGCCCCAGCATTTT. It is translated as CASAQGGDQPQHF.

This chain links TRBV27 with TRBJ2-3; D perhaps matches TRBD1 (5 bases). V lost 1 base to trimming and J lost 2 bases, with 10 bases between them. The CDR3 runs 15 residues. In germline, CDR1 is MNHEY, CDR2 SMNVEV (reference sequence). The CDR3 DNA sequence: TGTGCCAGCAGTTTATATGGGGCAGCCACAGATACGCAGTATTTT. It specifies CASSLYGAATDTQYF.

The rearrangement joins TRBV7-8 to TRBJ2-3; no reliable D call. Trimming shortened V by 2 bases and J by 2 bases, and 8 bases separated the two germline ends. This CDR3 has 14 amino acids. Germline CDR1 is SGHVS and CDR2 is FQNEAQ. The CDR3 protein is CASSLSRNTDTQYF. In nucleotides, the CDR3 is TGTGCCAGCAGCTTAAGCAGGAACACAGATACGCAGTATTTT.

The gene calls are TRBV27 and TRBJ2-1, with a tentative D call TRBD2 (5 bases). The ends were cut back, 5 bases at V and 7 bases at J, with 12 bases in the middle. The germline V gene encodes CDR1 MNHEY and CDR2 SMNVEV (reference sequence). CDR3 length equals 13 residues. This CDR3 is CASSPGRVNEQFF. The CDR3 DNA is TGTGCCAGCAGTCCCGGGCGGGTAAATGAGCAGTTCTTC.

This clonotype was found many times. This sequence joins TRBV25-1 and TRBJ2-3; D possibly matches TRBD1 or TRBD2 (5 bases each). The CDR3 totals 12 residues. Germline values: CDR1 MGHDK, CDR2 SYGVNS. Trimming cost V 7 bases and J 6 bases, with 11 bases left between them. CDR3 bases: TGTGCCAGCACTGGGGGTGGGGATACGCAGTATTTT. Amino acid sequence: CASTGGGDTQYF.

This clonotype was counted only a few times. The V and J genes are TRBV9 and TRBJ2-5; 9 nucleotides agree with TRBD2. This CDR3 has 15 amino acids. Germline V lookup: CDR1 SGDLS, CDR2 YYNGEE. The J segment lost 1 base and the V segment lost 1 base, leaving 2 bases of the junction unmatched. The CDR3 loop reads CASSVTRGGQETQYF. Here the CDR3 DNA reads TGTGCCAGCAGCGTAACGCGGGGGGGCCAAGAGACCCAGTACTTC.

The chain couples TRBV6-1 to TRBJ2-3, with D possibly being TRBD1 (6 bases). The germline V gene has CDR1 MNHNS and CDR2 SASEGT. Trimming shortened V by 0 bases and J by 3 bases, and 19 bases separated the two germline ends. CDR3 length: 18 residues. CDR3 DNA: TGTGCCAGCAGTGAAGCGCCCGGGGTGGGGGCGGGTACAGATACGCAGTATTTT. This codes for CASSEAPGVGAGTDTQYF.

The chain couples TRBV5-6 to TRBJ1-6; no firm D call. Germline V gene data show CDR1 as SGHDT and CDR2 as YYEEEE. Trimming removed 0 bases at V and 8 bases at J, with 15 bases between. The CDR3 has 16 residues. CDR3 DNA: TGTGCCAGCAGCTTGGTTGTGGACCACATCCATTCACCCCTCCACTTT. Its translation is CASSLVVDHIHSPLHF.

This clonotype has more than one count but fewer than ten. The V and J genes are TRBV11-3 and TRBJ2-3; D remains unclear. The CDR3 is made up of 16 amino acids. Germline V CDR1 and CDR2: SGHNT, YENEEA. V was cut by 5 bases and J by 0 bases, with 15 bases left in between. The chain's CDR3 is CASSRWTGASTDTQYF. DNA for the CDR3: TGTGCCAGCAGCCGGTGGACGGGTGCTAGCACAGATACGCAGTATTTT.

This clonotype was seen a handful of times. The chain combines TRBV7-9 with TRBJ1-1, with D perhaps TRBD1 (5 bases). The CDR3 covers 17 residues. In germline, CDR1 is SEHNR, CDR2 FQNEAQ (reference sequence). Deletions cut 4 bases from V and 4 bases from J, with 22 bases between. CDR3 DNA: TGTGCCAGCAGCTCCAAGATCCCCAGGGATGGGGCCACTGAAGCTTTCTTT. This sequence encodes CASSSKIPRDGATEAFF.

The chain has TRBV10-3 and TRBJ2-5, with 7 bases aligning to TRBD1. J was trimmed by 7 bases and V by 6 bases; bases with no gene match: 14. Germline V lookup: CDR1 ENHRY, CDR2 SYGVKD. The CDR3 has 15 amino acids. The CDR3 nucleotides are TGTGCCATCAGCTTAGAACAGGGGACACCCGGGACCCAGTACTTC. Translated, it gives CAISLEQGTPGTQYF.

This clonotype has only a few counts. CDR3 in DNA: TGTGCCACCAGCAGAGATCCGGCAGCCACCGGGGAGCTGTTTTTT. This translates into CATSRDPAATGELFF. V gene TRBV15 combines with J gene TRBJ2-2; no firm D call. CDR1 LNHNV and CDR2 YYDKDF come from the germline V gene (reference sequence). Trimming pared 0 bases from V and 4 bases from J, leaving 9 bases between. There are 15 residues in the CDR3. The variable domain in full, with the rest retrieved from reference TRBV15 and TRBJ2-2, is DAMVIQNPRYQVTQFGKPVTLSCSQTLNHNVMYWYQQKSSQAPKLLFHYYDKDFNNEADTPDNFQSRRPNTSFCFLDIRSPGLGDTAMYLCATSRDPAATGELFFGEGSRLTVL.